This T cell receptor beta chain was captured in a study of T-cell memory formation after mild COVID-19. Study context: Largely, TCR clusters stayed within a single donor. The study's findings and limits: Memory cells collected pre-infection included some clones that later responded, suggesting cross-reactive memory joined.

Concerning this clonotype: What it binds is unknown.

MiXCR was run by TCRdb on the 5' RACE reads, yielding one entry per CDR3 protein. Found here are 430,000 or so distinct CDR3 sequences, roughly 25% of them singletons; the top ten hold under 15%. Germline assignment: CDR1 MNHNS and CDR2 SASEGT. The CDR3 spans 13 residues. Trimming pared 10 bases from V and 5 bases from J, leaving 18 bases between. The sample was PBMCs or a T cell subset sorted from them (not recorded which). The clonotype originates from an adult woman who had mild COVID-19 (a few samples of this study predate the infection). Cell type and time point are not known. This sequence joins TRBV6-1 and TRBJ2-7; tentative D call: TRBD2 (6 bases). CDR3 in amino acids: CANAEGPFHEQYF. In nucleotides, the CDR3 is TGTGCCAATGCGGAGGGCCCTTTCCACGAGCAGTACTTC.